This paragraph reports one T cell receptor beta chain. Its specificity is unknown. The data were obtained in a study of beta chain features in type 1 diabetes. Study in general: Patients were similar to healthy donors in age and gender (as well as in cell yields).

As every portion of the isolated RNA was reverse transcribed, the sequencing read expressed TCRB transcripts. Reads from naive, central memory and regulatory T cell samples averaged around 3.5 million. Assay: immunoSEQ multiplex PCR; the TCRdb copy retains only in-frame clones and omits some. In the table there are about 700,000 clones, roughly an eighth of which are singletons. Study conclusions and caveats: Shortening of TCRB CDR3s, moderate but significant, appeared in all four CD4+ subsets of Type 1 diabetes patients. The similarity of naive, central memory and Treg TCRB repertoires appeared greater among patients than among healthy donors.

Trimming stripped 2 bases from V and 1 base from J, with 7 bases between. The V gene's germline CDR1 is PRHDT and CDR2 FYEKMQ (reference sequence). This CDR3 contains 14 residues. The rearrangement uses TRBV13 and TRBJ2-3; weak D call: TRBD2 (6 bases). Sequencing input: naive CD4+ T cells from blood. The clonotype comes from a young man with type 1 diabetes. This CDR3 reads CASSLPGGTDTQYF. The CDR3 DNA reads as TGTGCCAGCAGCTTACCGGGGGGCACAGATACGCAGTATTTT. Full variable domain (remainder filled in from reference TRBV13 and TRBJ2-3): AAGVIQSPRHLIKEKRETATLKCYPIPRHDTVYWYQQGPGQDPQFLISFYEKMQSDKGSIPDRFSAQQFSDYHSELNMSSLELGDSALYFCASSLPGGTDTQYFGPGTRLTVL.